The present TCR beta chain was sequenced within a study of cytomegalovirus exposure and HLA in healthy donors. Unmatched junction bases numbered 6, after V lost 4 bases and J lost 4 bases. CDR3 length: 14 residues. Germline V gene data show CDR1 as SEHNR and CDR2 as FQNEAQ (reference sequence). PCR employed 60 Vbeta and 13 Jbeta primers. Assay used: immunoSEQ multiplex PCR; TCRdb lists only in-frame clones, some missing. This table has some 220,000 clones, about 80% appearing once. This clonotype was obtained from an older woman in good health and CMV-seropositive. The sequenced material came from PBMCs. V usage is TRBV7-9 and J usage is TRBJ1-2; 7 bases are a match to TRBD1. CDR3 loop: CASSSQGVGYGYTF. In DNA, the CDR3 is TGTGCCAGCAGCTCCCAGGGGGTTGGCTATGGCTACACCTTC.